This T cell receptor (beta chain) is from a study of circulating and synovial CD4+ cells in juvenile arthritis. TCRdb's table, derived via immunoSEQ multiplex PCR, lists solely in-frame clones and lacks some. The data show about 32,000 clones, roughly 95% seen once. The length of the CDR3 is 14 residues. V lost 3 bases to trimming and J lost 4 bases, with 11 bases between them. Germline assignment: CDR1 SGDLS and CDR2 YYNGEE. Regarding this clone: Its antigen is not identified.

Notes on the study in general: CPL and bulk CD4 samples differed at least tenfold in T cell genomes. Bulk blood CD4 repertoires were more diverse than these.

The J gene is TRBJ2-1, the V gene TRBV9; TRBD1 is a possible D gene (6 bases). The sample comprised CD4+ T cells from blood. The source is a human donor with juvenile idiopathic arthritis. This chain's CDR3 is CASSATGQYNEQFF. CDR3 in DNA: TGTGCCAGCAGCGCCACCGGACAGTACAATGAGCAGTTCTTC.